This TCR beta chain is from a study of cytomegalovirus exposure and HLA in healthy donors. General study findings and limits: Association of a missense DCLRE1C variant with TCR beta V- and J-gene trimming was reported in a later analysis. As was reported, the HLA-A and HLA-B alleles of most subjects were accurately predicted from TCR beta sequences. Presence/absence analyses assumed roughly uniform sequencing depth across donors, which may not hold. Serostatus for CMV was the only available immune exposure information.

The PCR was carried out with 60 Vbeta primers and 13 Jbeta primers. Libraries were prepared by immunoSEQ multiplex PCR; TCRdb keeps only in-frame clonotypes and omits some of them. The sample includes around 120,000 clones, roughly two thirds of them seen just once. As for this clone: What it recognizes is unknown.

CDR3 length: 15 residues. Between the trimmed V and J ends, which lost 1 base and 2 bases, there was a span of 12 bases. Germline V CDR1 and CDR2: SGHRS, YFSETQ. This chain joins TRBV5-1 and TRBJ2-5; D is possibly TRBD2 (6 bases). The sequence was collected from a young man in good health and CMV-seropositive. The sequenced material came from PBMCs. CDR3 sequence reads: CASSLSGTEQETQYF. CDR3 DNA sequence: TGCGCCAGCAGCTTGTCCGGGACTGAGCAAGAGACCCAGTACTTC.